Below, 29 T cell receptor beta chains from the same sample are listed, as sequenced in a study of T-cell reconstitution after alpha-beta-depleted transplantation in children. Study results and limitations: At one year after transplant, newly produced T cells mostly accounted for T-cell counts and diversity.

Their recognized antigens are unknown. Unique molecular identifiers were used in preparing the TCRbeta library. TCRdb reprocessed the PCR reads via MiXCR and lists one record per CDR3 protein. The sample has around 270,000 distinct CDR3 sequences; around 7.1% are singletons. The sample consisted of peripheral blood, taken 360 days after TCRalphabeta/CD19-depleted stem cell transplant. These receptors were taken from a female patient younger than 10 who had a stem cell transplant for Fanconi anemia, so the T cells may come from the graft donor.

Ten or more counts support this clonotype. The V call is TRBV9, the J call TRBJ2-1, with no clear D. Trimming stripped 4 bases from V and 7 bases from J, with 12 bases between. CDR1 and CDR2 from the germline V gene are SGDLS and YYNGEE. The CDR3 consists of 13 residues. This CDR3 reads CASSLDFANEQFF. The CDR3 DNA reads as TGTGCCAGCAGCTTAGATTTTGCGAATGAGCAGTTCTTC.

This clonotype has just a few counts. The chain combines TRBV5-1 with TRBJ1-5; D not resolved. The CDR3 spans 17 residues. V was shortened by 1 base and J by 4 bases, with 18 bases between the two germline ends. The germline V gene has CDR1 SGHRS and CDR2 YFSETQ. CDR3 region: CASSLIPVDPFNQPQHF. The CDR3 DNA follows: TGCGCCAGCAGCTTGATCCCCGTGGACCCCTTTAATCAGCCCCAGCATTTT.

With respect to this clonotype: The conserved final phenylalanine or tryptophan is absent from the CDR3, which likely points to a read error. This chain connects TRBV5-1 to TRBJ1-4; possibly TRBD1 for D (5 bases). Germline loops: CDR1 SGHRS, CDR2 YFSETQ. Trimming stripped 0 bases from V and 6 bases from J, with 12 bases between. The CDR3 totals 15 residues. The CDR3 loop is CASSLDRRLDEKLFS. For the CDR3, the DNA is TGCGCCAGCAGCTTGGACAGGCGGCTTGATGAAAAACTGTTTTCT.

This clonotype was found many times. The chain is built from TRBV29-1 and TRBJ2-7, with 7 bases aligning to TRBD1. Germline-derived CDR1 and CDR2 are SQVTM and ANQGSEA. The CDR3 is made up of 14 amino acids. With V trimmed by 0 bases and J by 1 base, 3 bases remained unmatched. This chain's CDR3 is CSVEERGRSYEQYF. CDR3 nucleotide sequence: TGCAGCGTTGAAGAAAGGGGGCGATCCTACGAGCAGTACTTC.

This clonotype showed up just a few times. The rearrangement uses TRBV20-1 and TRBJ2-1; 7 positions match TRBD2. Looked up from germline, CDR1 is DFQATT and CDR2 is SNEGSKA (reference sequence). Germline trimming cut 3 bases from V and 2 bases from J; bases unmatched to any gene: 1. This CDR3 spans 13 amino acids. Written as DNA, the CDR3 is TGCAGTGCTAGCCTAGCGGCCTACAATGAGCAGTTCTTC. This translates into CSASLAAYNEQFF.

This clonotype was counted ten times or more. The chain has TRBV20-1 and TRBJ1-2; TRBD1 matches at 7 bases. The junction had 6 bases not matched to a gene; V was cut back by 3 bases and J by 5 bases. This CDR3 is built from 13 residues. Germline CDR1 DFQATT, CDR2 SNEGSKA (reference sequence). Here the CDR3 reads CSASTGTEYGYTF. The CDR3 DNA follows: TGCAGTGCTAGTACCGGGACAGAGTATGGCTACACCTTC.

This clonotype was counted many times. The rearrangement uses TRBV29-1 and TRBJ2-2; 9 bases align to TRBD1. Losses at the gene ends were 5 bases for V and 6 bases for J; bases not matched to a gene: 10. This CDR3 spans 15 amino acids. CDR1 is SQVTM and CDR2 is ANQGSEA in the germline V gene. CDR3 region: CSVFRTGASPGELFF. CDR3 DNA sequence: TGCAGCGTTTTTCGGACAGGGGCCTCCCCCGGGGAGCTGTTTTTT.

This clonotype was observed many times. V usage is TRBV6-1 and J usage is TRBJ1-2, with D possibly being TRBD1 (6 bases). Germline V lookup: CDR1 MNHNS, CDR2 SASEGT. The germline V and J ends were trimmed by 8 bases and 4 bases, with 11 bases remaining between them. The CDR3 runs 12 residues. The CDR3 DNA follows: TGTGCCAGCCGGACAGCGCTCTATGGCTACACCTTC. Encoded protein: CASRTALYGYTF.

This clonotype was seen many times. The rearrangement uses TRBV7-2 and TRBJ1-1; D gene ambiguous. The germline CDR1 and CDR2 sequences are SGHTA and FQGNSA. Trimming cost V 1 base and J 10 bases, with 16 bases left between them. This CDR3 contains 14 residues. The CDR3 nucleotides read TGTGCCAGCAGCTTAGGCCCAGCCTTGAGGTCAGCTTTCTTT. Translation gives CASSLGPALRSAFF.

The chain is built from TRBV20-1 and TRBJ1-1; D is perhaps TRBD1 (6 bases). The germline V gene encodes CDR1 DFQATT and CDR2 SNEGSKA (reference sequence). Trimming left V 4 bases short and J 4 bases short, with 10 bases between. This CDR3 is built from 12 residues. CDR3 bases: TGCAGTGCTAAAACAGGGCCCACTGAAGCTTTCTTT. This translates into CSAKTGPTEAFF.

The rearrangement links TRBV4-1 to TRBJ2-3, with 7 bases that match TRBD2. The CDR3 is made up of 16 amino acids. Germline V gives CDR1 MGHRA, CDR2 YSYEKL. Trimming cost V 1 base and J 2 bases; bases outside gene matches: 6. The CDR3 DNA reads as TGCGCCAGCAGCCAAGGCCTAGCGGTTCCCACAGATACGCAGTATTTT. It codes for CASSQGLAVPTDTQYF.

This clonotype has a count of ten or more. The CDR3 protein is CAISESLGQSNSPLHF. DNA of the CDR3: TGTGCCATCAGTGAGTCTCTGGGACAGTCTAATTCACCCCTCCACTTT. The chain is built from TRBV10-3 and TRBJ1-6; 7 positions agree with TRBD1. The CDR3 covers 16 residues. V was clipped by 0 bases and J by 6 bases; unmatched bases: 5. Germline assignment: CDR1 ENHRY and CDR2 SYGVKD.

The sample holds many counts of this clonotype. The chain has TRBV12-3 or TRBV12-4 and TRBJ2-2; D gene ambiguous. With 7 bases removed from V and 5 bases from J, the gap between germline ends came to 20 bases. The CDR3 loop spans 16 amino acids. The CDR3 DNA sequence: TGTGCCAGCAATACTTTGGTAGGCCTCCGAACCGGGGAGCTGTTTTTT. This gives the protein CASNTLVGLRTGELFF.

This clonotype was seen ten or more times. V and J are TRBV11-2 and TRBJ2-1; D ambiguous. The CDR3 spans 19 residues. Germline V gene data show CDR1 as SGHAT and CDR2 as FQNNGV. V gave up 6 bases and J gave up 3 bases, with 27 bases separating them. CDR3 sequence: CASRPPPRGPPKHYNEQFF. The DNA of the CDR3 is TGTGCCAGCAGACCTCCACCAAGAGGACCTCCTAAACACTACAATGAGCAGTTCTTC.

This clonotype was seen many times. The V gene is TRBV12-3 or TRBV12-4, the J gene TRBJ1-1; D not certain. V was trimmed by 2 bases and J by 1 base, leaving 8 bases between them. The CDR3 is 14 residues long. CDR3 DNA: TGTGCCAGCAGTTTACAGGCAGGGAACACTGAAGCTTTCTTT. It encodes CASSLQAGNTEAFF.

J is TRBJ2-3 and V is TRBV6-1; D remains ambiguous. The ends were cut back, 0 bases at V and 0 bases at J, with 7 bases in the middle. The CDR3 is 15 amino acids. Germline CDR1 is MNHNS and CDR2 is SASEGT. Here the CDR3 reads CASSEAGTSTDTQYF. The CDR3 DNA follows: TGTGCCAGCAGTGAAGCCGGAACCAGCACAGATACGCAGTATTTT.

A few counts support this clonotype. The rearrangement joins TRBV27 to TRBJ1-1; tentative D call: TRBD1 (5 bases). The CDR3 covers 17 residues. V was trimmed by 6 bases and J by 8 bases, leaving 28 bases between them. Germline values: CDR1 MNHEY, CDR2 SMNVEV (reference sequence). For the CDR3, the DNA is TGTGCCAGCAGGTCTGGTAGGGACGGAAACCCACATCGAGAAGCTTTCTTT. Amino acids: CASRSGRDGNPHREAFF.

This clonotype was observed once. The chain links TRBV7-9 to TRBJ1-4; TRBD1 matches 9 bases. Per germline, CDR1 SEHNR and CDR2 FQNEAQ (reference sequence). The CDR3 sequence is 15 residues long. The junction had 8 bases not matched to a gene; V was cut back by 5 bases and J by 7 bases. The CDR3 spells CASSPPGQGSEKLFF. The CDR3 DNA is TGTGCCAGCAGCCCACCGGGACAGGGAAGTGAAAAACTGTTTTTT.

This clonotype has more than one count but fewer than ten. The chain joins TRBV20-1 to TRBJ2-7; no reliable D call. Germline V lookup: CDR1 DFQATT, CDR2 SNEGSKA (reference sequence). The CDR3 is 13 residues long. V was cut by 1 base and J by 0 bases, with 7 bases left in between. CDR3 coding DNA: TGCAGTGCTAGAGGGGCCATCTCCTACGAGCAGTACTTC. Its protein product is CSARGAISYEQYF.

This clonotype came up many times. The chain links TRBV6-5 to TRBJ2-7, with D unresolved. Trimming took 4 bases from V and 0 from J, leaving 13 bases between them. The CDR3 has 15 residues. Germline loops: CDR1 MNHEY, CDR2 SVGAGI. The CDR3 nucleotides read TGTGCCAGCAGTTCTAATTCTGACAACTCCTACGAGCAGTACTTC. It yields the protein CASSSNSDNSYEQYF.

Many counts were recorded for this clonotype. V is TRBV28 and J is TRBJ2-7; 10 nucleotides agree with TRBD2. The CDR3 contains 15 residues. Losses at the gene ends were 10 bases for V and 3 bases for J; bases not matched to a gene: 12. Germline V gene data show CDR1 as MDHEN and CDR2 as SYDVKM. The CDR3 loop is CATKTSGRADYEQYF. The CDR3 coding sequence is TGTGCCACCAAAACGAGCGGGAGGGCCGACTACGAGCAGTACTTC.

This clonotype was counted at least ten times. V and J are TRBV20-1 and TRBJ2-5, with 8 bases aligning to TRBD2. V gave up 5 bases and J gave up 2 bases; unmatched junction bases: 4. The length of the CDR3 is 13 residues. Germline CDR1 reads DFQATT; CDR2 reads SNEGSKA (reference sequence). The CDR3 DNA sequence: TGCAGTGCTCCCACTAGCGGTCAAGAGACCCAGTACTTC. Translation: CSAPTSGQETQYF.

The chain links TRBV5-5 to TRBJ1-4, with D uncertain. This CDR3 is built from 14 residues. In germline, CDR1 is SGHKS, CDR2 YYEKEE (reference sequence). The V end lost 1 base, the J end lost 5 bases, and 9 bases lay between the germline ends. This CDR3 is CASSLSLMNEKLFF. CDR3 sequence (DNA): TGTGCCAGCAGCTTGTCCCTTATGAATGAAAAACTGTTTTTT.

The chain combines TRBV7-6 with TRBJ1-1; D gene ambiguous. The CDR3 extends over 12 amino acids. V was pared by 0 bases and J by 11 bases, with 10 bases between. Germline V lookup: CDR1 SGHVS, CDR2 FNYEAQ. The CDR3: CASSLADGRAFF. In DNA form, the CDR3 reads TGTGCCAGCAGCTTAGCGGACGGGAGGGCTTTCTTT.

This clonotype was picked up a small number of times. The chain carries TRBV6-2 or TRBV6-3 and TRBJ1-5, with 7 bases fitting TRBD1. The CDR3 loop spans 18 amino acids. The V and J ends lost 2 bases and 1 base, in that order; junction bases with no gene match: 11. Germline lookup yields CDR1 MNHEY and CDR2 SVGEGT. The chain's CDR3 is CASSYVPPGQLSNQPQHF. The CDR3 DNA sequence: TGTGCCAGCAGTTACGTACCCCCGGGACAGTTGAGCAATCAGCCCCAGCATTTT.

This clonotype occurred many times. The chain has TRBV9 and TRBJ2-1, with 8 bases that match TRBD2. The CDR3 runs to 16 residues. Germline loops: CDR1 SGDLS, CDR2 YYNGEE. The V segment lost 3 bases and the J segment 0 bases; nucleotides outside the gene matches: 5. DNA of the CDR3: TGTGCCAGCAGCGCTAGCGGGCGGGACTCCTACAATGAGCAGTTCTTC. Encoded protein: CASSASGRDSYNEQFF.

The V gene is TRBV19, the J gene TRBJ2-7, with D perhaps TRBD1 or TRBD2 (5 bases each). This CDR3 is 13 amino acids long. Trimming removed 3 bases at V and 7 bases at J, with 13 bases between. CDR1 and CDR2 from the germline V gene are LNHDA and SQIVND (reference sequence). The DNA for the CDR3 is TGTGCCAGTAGTATTAAGGGGTCGGGGGAGCAGTACTTC. This translates into CASSIKGSGEQYF.

The chain has TRBV7-2 and TRBJ2-3; D remains ambiguous. Germline lookup yields CDR1 SGHTA and CDR2 FQGNSA. The CDR3 has 14 amino acids. Trimming removed 2 bases from V and 4 bases from J, with 10 bases in between. The CDR3 sequence is CASSLNLGADTQYF. The CDR3 DNA is TGTGCCAGCAGCTTAAACCTGGGCGCAGATACGCAGTATTTT.

This clonotype was found a few times. The CDR3 sequence: CASSWDTNQPQHF. The CDR3 nucleotides read TGTGCCAGCAGCTGGGACACCAATCAGCCCCAGCATTTT. The J gene is TRBJ1-5, the V gene TRBV6-2 or TRBV6-3; a weak D match, TRBD1 (6 bases). This CDR3 is 13 amino acids long. Germline CDR1 is MNHEY and CDR2 is SVGEGT. V was trimmed by 6 bases and J by 3 bases, leaving 9 bases between them.